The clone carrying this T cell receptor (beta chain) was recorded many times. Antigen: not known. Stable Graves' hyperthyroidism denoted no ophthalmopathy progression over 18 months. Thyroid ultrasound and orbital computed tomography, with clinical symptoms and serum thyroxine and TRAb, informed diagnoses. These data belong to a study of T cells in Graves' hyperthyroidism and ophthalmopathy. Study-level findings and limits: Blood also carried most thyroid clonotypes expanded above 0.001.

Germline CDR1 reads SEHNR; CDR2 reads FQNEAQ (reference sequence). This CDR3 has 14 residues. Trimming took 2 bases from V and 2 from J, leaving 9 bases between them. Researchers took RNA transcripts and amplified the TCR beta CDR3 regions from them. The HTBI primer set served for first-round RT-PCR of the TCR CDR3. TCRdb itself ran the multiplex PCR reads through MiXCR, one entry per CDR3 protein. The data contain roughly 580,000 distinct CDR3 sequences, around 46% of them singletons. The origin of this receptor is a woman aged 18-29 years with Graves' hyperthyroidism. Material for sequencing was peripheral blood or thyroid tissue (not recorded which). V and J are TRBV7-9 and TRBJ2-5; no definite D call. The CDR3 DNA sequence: TGTGCCAGCAGCTTACCCCTTGGTCAAGAGACCCAGTACTTC. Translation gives CASSLPLGQETQYF.